The 22 T cell receptor beta chains below were found in one sample sequenced in a study of PD-L1 blockade in urothelial cancer. The time point: peripheral blood 6 weeks after treatment start. Using immunoSEQ multiplex PCR, the repertoire was profiled, and TCRdb retains in-frame clones only, with some absent. The sample includes 83,000 or so clones, approximately 87% of them seen just once. Sequencing was performed on PBMCs, taken around atezolizumab (anti-PD-L1) treatment. All receptors derive from a man in his sixties or seventies with urothelial cancer.

As DNA, the CDR3 is TGTGCCAGTAAAGGGAGGGGAGGCGAGACCCAGTACTTC. This translates into CASKGRGGETQYF. The chain uses TRBV6-6 and TRBJ2-5, with TRBD2 matching over 7 bases. This CDR3 has 13 amino acids. The germline V gene has CDR1 MNHNY and CDR2 SVGAGI (reference sequence). V dropped 9 bases and J dropped 5; count of bases not matched to a gene: 9.

CDR3 loop: CASSAIVWDSRNYGYTF. As DNA, the CDR3 is TGTGCCAGCAGTGCGATCGTCTGGGACAGTAGGAACTATGGCTACACCTTC. V and J are TRBV6-1 and TRBJ1-2, with 7 bases lining up with TRBD1. Unmatched junction bases numbered 13, after V lost 4 bases and J lost 2 bases. The CDR3 covers 17 residues. Germline CDR1 reads MNHNS; CDR2 reads SASEGT.

This clone appeared once. The chain is built from TRBV7-3 and TRBJ2-5; 8 bases line up with TRBD1. Germline CDR1 is SGHTA and CDR2 is FQGTGA. The ends lost 4 bases at V and 5 bases at J; junction bases unmatched: 3. The CDR3 runs 13 residues. In nucleotides, the CDR3 is TGTGCCAGCAGCTCGGGACAGGCGGAGACCCAGTACTTC. Its protein is CASSSGQAETQYF. Full variable domain (outside the CDR3, taken from reference TRBV7-3 and TRBJ2-5): GAGVSQTPSNKVTEKGKYVELRCDPISGHTALYWYRQSLGQGPEFLIYFQGTGAADDSGLPNDRFFAVRPEGSVSTLKIQRTERGDSAVYLCASSSGQAETQYFGPGTRLLVL.

V gene TRBV19 combines with J gene TRBJ1-2; D uncertain. V shed 7 bases and J shed 8 bases, with 14 bases lying between them. There are 12 residues in the CDR3. Germline assignment: CDR1 LNHDA and CDR2 SQIVND (reference sequence). The DNA for the CDR3 is TGTGCCAGTAAAAACTTTGAGGAGGGCTACACCTTC. Translated, it gives CASKNFEEGYTF.

This rearrangement joins TRBV11-3 to TRBJ2-3; D gene unclear. The CDR3 runs to 11 residues. V was clipped by 8 bases and J by 2 bases, with 5 bases between them. Germline CDR1 is SGHNT and CDR2 is YENEEA. The CDR3 here is CASPITDTQYF. The CDR3 DNA sequence: TGTGCCAGCCCCATCACAGATACGCAGTATTTT.

The rearrangement links TRBV9 to TRBJ1-1; a weak D match, TRBD1 (6 bases). The CDR3 covers 14 residues. V lost 4 bases and J lost 2, with 12 bases in between. The germline CDR1 and CDR2 sequences are SGDLS and YYNGEE. The CDR3 DNA sequence: TGTGCCAGCAGCCCCGGGACAAACAACACTGAAGCTTTCTTT. Residues: CASSPGTNNTEAFF.

This chain connects TRBV6-5 to TRBJ2-7; possibly TRBD1 for D (5 bases). The CDR3 length is 14 residues. V was cut by 2 bases and J by 11 bases, with 19 bases left in between. Germline V gene data show CDR1 as MNHEY and CDR2 as SVGAGI. The CDR3 reads CASSYGGAFLEEYF. CDR3 DNA sequence: TGTGCCAGCAGTTACGGTGGGGCCTTTTTAGAGGAGTACTTC.

J is TRBJ1-5 and V is TRBV27; tentatively, D is TRBD1 (6 bases). This CDR3 comprises 14 residues. The V and J ends lost 0 bases and 7 bases respectively, with 10 bases between them. The germline V gene has CDR1 MNHEY and CDR2 SMNVEV (reference sequence). CDR3 nucleotides: TGTGCCAGCAGTTTATCGGCAGGGGTACAGCCCCAGCATTTT. It is translated as CASSLSAGVQPQHF.

This clone has only a few counts. This rearrangement joins TRBV11-3 to TRBJ2-3; 12 bases match TRBD2. J was trimmed by 3 bases and V by 4 bases; bases with no gene match: 5. The CDR3 contains 16 residues. Germline V gene data show CDR1 as SGHNT and CDR2 as YENEEA. The CDR3 loop is CASSSRLAGETDTQYF. The CDR3 DNA reads as TGTGCCAGCAGCTCAAGACTAGCGGGAGAAACAGATACGCAGTATTTT.

The rearrangement links TRBV28 to TRBJ1-1; TRBD1 agrees at 8 bases. This CDR3 contains 14 residues. The germline V gene encodes CDR1 MDHEN and CDR2 SYDVKM. The trim removed 8 bases at V and 6 bases at J, leaving 11 bases unmatched. As DNA, the CDR3 is TGTGCCAGCGGCCTTACAGGGGGTGACGCTGAAGCTTTCTTT. Translation gives CASGLTGGDAEAFF.

The genes are TRBV6-1 and TRBJ2-5, with a tentative D call TRBD1 (5 bases). CDR3 length equals 14 residues. Trimming cost V 7 bases and J 5 bases, with 17 bases left between them. In germline, CDR1 is MNHNS, CDR2 SASEGT. The CDR3 DNA reads TGTGCCAGCACGGCCAGGGCTGTAAGTGAGACCCAGTACTTC. Its translation: CASTARAVSETQYF.

This clone occurred a few times. This chain joins TRBV11-2 and TRBJ1-1; D remains ambiguous. Germline CDR1 reads SGHAT; CDR2 reads FQNNGV. V lost 5 bases and J 1 base, leaving 8 bases between the germline ends. The CDR3 consists of 13 residues. The CDR3 nucleotides are TGTGCCAGCAGCCCTGGGCCGAACACTGAAGCTTTCTTT. It specifies CASSPGPNTEAFF. Variable domain in full (rest from reference TRBV11-2 and TRBJ1-1): EAGVAQSPRYKIIEKRQSVAFWCNPISGHATLYWYQQILGQGPKLLIQFQNNGVVDDSQLPKDRFSAERLKGVDSTLKIQPAKLEDSAVYLCASSPGPNTEAFFGQGTRLTVV.

This clone has a count of ten or more. The chain has TRBV6-1 and TRBJ1-5; a weak D match, TRBD1 (6 bases). CDR3 size: 15 residues. CDR1 and CDR2 from the germline V gene are MNHNS and SASEGT. V was cut by 0 bases and J by 2 bases, with 8 bases left in between. DNA of the CDR3: TGTGCCAGCAGTGAAGCGGGGGGGCGCAATCAGCCCCAGCATTTT. Its protein is CASSEAGGRNQPQHF.

CDR3 in amino acids: CASSQAFGGSGNTIYF. The CDR3 DNA reads TGCGCCAGCAGCCAAGCATTCGGGGGCTCTGGAAACACCATATATTTT. The V and J genes are TRBV4-1 and TRBJ1-3; a possible D gene is TRBD1 (5 bases). The CDR3 is 16 amino acids. Germline V lookup: CDR1 MGHRA, CDR2 YSYEKL. The V end was cut by 1 base, the J end by 0 bases, with 10 bases between.

This clone has only a few counts. The chain links TRBV7-9 to TRBJ1-2; 7 nucleotides match TRBD1. Trimming at V came to 1 base and at J to 8 bases, leaving 1 base not matched to a gene. Germline loops: CDR1 SEHNR, CDR2 FQNEAQ (reference sequence). The CDR3 has 12 amino acids. CDR3 loop: CASSLDRGGYTF. The DNA for the CDR3 is TGTGCCAGCAGCTTAGACAGGGGCGGCTACACCTTC.

This clone came up once. The chain links TRBV5-1 to TRBJ1-2; D might be TRBD1 (5 bases). Germline loops: CDR1 SGHRS, CDR2 YFSETQ. The CDR3 is made up of 13 amino acids. V dropped 2 bases and J dropped 7 bases, with 12 bases sitting between them. CDR3 nucleotide sequence: TGCGCCAGCAGCTTTAATACAGGCAGTGGCTACACCTTC. It specifies CASSFNTGSGYTF.

The chain employs TRBV5-1 and TRBJ2-3, with unresolved D. Germline loops: CDR1 SGHRS, CDR2 YFSETQ. The CDR3 is 15 residues long. V was cut by 3 bases and J by 2 bases, with 13 bases left in between. The CDR3 here is CASSYQLADTDTQYF. CDR3 bases: TGCGCCAGCAGCTACCAATTGGCGGACACAGATACGCAGTATTTT.

The rearrangement joins TRBV14 to TRBJ2-2; D perhaps matches TRBD1 (5 bases). The CDR3 contains 16 residues. Germline loops: CDR1 SGHDN, CDR2 FVKESK. Trimming took off 5 bases at V and 5 bases at J, with 18 bases between the two ends. In nucleotides, the CDR3 is TGTGCCAGCAGCAACAGGACCGGGCGTAGAACCGGGGAGCTGTTTTTT. Its translation is CASSNRTGRRTGELFF. Based on the CDR3 plus reference TRBV14 and TRBJ2-2, the full variable domain is EAGVTQFPSHSVIEKGQTVTLRCDPISGHDNLYWYRRVMGKEIKFLLHFVKESKQDESGMPNNRFLAERTGGTYSTLKVQPAELEDSGVYFCASSNRTGRRTGELFFGEGSRLTVL.

The CDR3 here is CASSYSGSSSGNTIYF. The DNA for the CDR3 is TGTGCCAGCAGTTACTCGGGCTCGAGCTCTGGAAACACCATATATTTT. The gene calls are TRBV6-5 and TRBJ1-3, with unresolved D. This CDR3 is built from 16 residues. Germline V lookup: CDR1 MNHEY, CDR2 SVGAGI. V lost 0 bases, J lost 0 bases, and 9 bases lay in between.

The count of this clone is one. The rearrangement links TRBV10-3 to TRBJ2-1; 11 bases align to TRBD2. CDR1 and CDR2 (germline): ENHRY, SYGVKD. The V segment lost 0 bases and the J segment 6 bases; nucleotides outside the gene matches: 10. The CDR3 totals 18 residues. The CDR3 loop reads CAISESLAGASRGNEQFF. CDR3 nucleotide sequence: TGTGCCATCAGTGAGTCACTAGCGGGAGCCTCGAGGGGCAATGAGCAGTTCTTC.

This clone was counted a few times. The CDR3: CASSLGATSNTEAFF. CDR3 sequence (DNA): TGTGCCAGCAGCCTAGGGGCTACCTCGAACACTGAAGCTTTCTTT. V usage is TRBV7-3 and J usage is TRBJ1-1; TRBD1 is a possible D gene (5 bases). The germline V gene has CDR1 SGHTA and CDR2 FQGTGA. Trimming took 5 bases from V and 1 from J, leaving 14 bases between them. The CDR3 has 15 amino acids.

This rearrangement joins TRBV6-1 to TRBJ2-5; possibly TRBD2 for D (5 bases). The germline V gene has CDR1 MNHNS and CDR2 SASEGT. V was shortened by 1 base and J by 11 bases, with 14 bases between the two germline ends. CDR3 size: 13 residues. The CDR3 spells CASSEVGEREQYF. In DNA, the CDR3 is TGTGCCAGCAGTGAAGTTGGGGAAAGGGAGCAGTACTTC.